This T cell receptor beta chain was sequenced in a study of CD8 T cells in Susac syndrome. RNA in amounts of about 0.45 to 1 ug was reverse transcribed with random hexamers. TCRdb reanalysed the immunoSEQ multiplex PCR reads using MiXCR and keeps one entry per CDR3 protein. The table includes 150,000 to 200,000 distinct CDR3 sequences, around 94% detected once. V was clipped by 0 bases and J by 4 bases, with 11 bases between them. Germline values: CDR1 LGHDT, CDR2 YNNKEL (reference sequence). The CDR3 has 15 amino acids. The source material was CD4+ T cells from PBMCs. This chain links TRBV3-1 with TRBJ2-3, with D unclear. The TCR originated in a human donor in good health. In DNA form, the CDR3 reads TGTGCCAGCAGCCAAGATTGGGCTACCGCAGATACGCAGTATTTT. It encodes CASSQDWATADTQYF.